This TCR beta chain derives from a study of blood T cell repertoires in COVID-19. Looking at the study overall: T cells, B-cell-depleted T cells, or PBMCs provided the cDNA or gDNA that served as material.

In the authors' workflow: Researchers report that nucleated cell counts were estimated from reference gene primer amplification. Sequencing used immunoSEQ multiplex PCR; TCRdb keeps in-frame clones, though not all of them. D and trimming come from the DNA, and the V and J calls and clone size come from that table. Among tens of thousands of clones listed, 88% were seen once. CDR1 and CDR2 from the germline V gene are MNHEY and SVGAGI. Trimming took 2 bases from V and 2 from J, leaving 7 bases between them. CDR3 length equals 14 residues. The chain links TRBV6-5 to TRBJ1-3, with a possible D match to TRBD1 (6 bases). The sequence was obtained from a woman in her 40s who had recovered from COVID-19. The sequencing sample was made of PBMCs or T cells enriched from blood (not recorded which). CDR3 amino acids: CASSYTGTGNTIYF. The CDR3 DNA follows: TGTGCCAGCAGTTACACAGGGACTGGAAACACCATATATTTT.